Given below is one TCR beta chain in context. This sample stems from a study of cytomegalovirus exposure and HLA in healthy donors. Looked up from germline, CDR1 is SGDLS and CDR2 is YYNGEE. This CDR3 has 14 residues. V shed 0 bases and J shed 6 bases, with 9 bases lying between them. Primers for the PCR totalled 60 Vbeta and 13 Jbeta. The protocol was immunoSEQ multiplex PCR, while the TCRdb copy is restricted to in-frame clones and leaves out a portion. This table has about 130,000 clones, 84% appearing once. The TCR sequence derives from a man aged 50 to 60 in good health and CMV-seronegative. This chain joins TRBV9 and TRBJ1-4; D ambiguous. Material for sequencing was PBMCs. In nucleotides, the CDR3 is TGTGCCAGCAGCGTAGATAACCGGGATGAAAAACTGTTTTTT. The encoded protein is CASSVDNRDEKLFF. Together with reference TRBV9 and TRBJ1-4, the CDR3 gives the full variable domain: DSGVTQTPKHLITATGQRVTLRCSPRSGDLSVYWYQQSLDQGLQFLIQYYNGEERAKGNILERFSAQQFPDLHSELNLSSLELGDSALYFCASSVDNRDEKLFFGSGTQLSVL.